This section outlines one T cell receptor (beta chain) sequence together with its context. This entry belongs to a study of blood T cell repertoires in COVID-19. Study-level information: COVID-19 samples, acute and convalescent, were from the United States, Italy and Spain.

In the source study's methods: Amplification with reference gene primers provided the estimates of nucleated cell counts. TCRdb's table, derived via immunoSEQ multiplex PCR, lists solely in-frame clones and lacks some. Clonal size and the V and J genes are those of that table, whereas D and trimming came from the DNA. The sample lists 200,000 to 300,000 clones, about 83% occurring once. V was cut by 0 bases and J by 9 bases, with 17 bases left in between. From germline, CDR1 is SGHVS and CDR2 FNYEAQ. The CDR3 has 15 residues. The TCR sequence derives from a man aged 50-59 years with acute or convalescent COVID-19. The sample consisted of peripheral blood. V usage is TRBV7-6 and J usage is TRBJ1-2; D remains unclear. CDR3 loop: CASSLALGPDPSYTF. In DNA form, the CDR3 reads TGTGCCAGCAGCTTAGCGCTGGGCCCAGACCCAAGCTACACCTTC.